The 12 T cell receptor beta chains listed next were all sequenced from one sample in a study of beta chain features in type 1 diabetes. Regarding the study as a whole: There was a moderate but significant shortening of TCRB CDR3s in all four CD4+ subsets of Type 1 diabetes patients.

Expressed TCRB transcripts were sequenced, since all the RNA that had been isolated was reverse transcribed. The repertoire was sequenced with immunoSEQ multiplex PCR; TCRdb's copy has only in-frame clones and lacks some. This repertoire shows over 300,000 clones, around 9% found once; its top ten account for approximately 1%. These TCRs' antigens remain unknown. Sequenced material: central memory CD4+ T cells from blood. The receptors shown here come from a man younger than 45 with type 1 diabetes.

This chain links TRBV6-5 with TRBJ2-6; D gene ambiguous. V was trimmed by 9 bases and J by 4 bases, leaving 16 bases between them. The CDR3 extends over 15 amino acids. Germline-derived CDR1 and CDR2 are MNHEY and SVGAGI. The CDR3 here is CASSFTSSGANVLTF. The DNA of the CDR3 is TGTGCCAGTTCATTCACCTCCTCGGGGGCCAACGTCCTGACTTTC.

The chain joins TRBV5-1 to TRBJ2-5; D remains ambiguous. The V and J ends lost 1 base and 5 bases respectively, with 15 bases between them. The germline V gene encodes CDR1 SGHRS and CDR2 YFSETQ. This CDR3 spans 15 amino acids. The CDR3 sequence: CASSLSDPVRETQYF. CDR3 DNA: TGCGCCAGCAGCTTGAGTGACCCCGTGAGGGAGACCCAGTACTTC.

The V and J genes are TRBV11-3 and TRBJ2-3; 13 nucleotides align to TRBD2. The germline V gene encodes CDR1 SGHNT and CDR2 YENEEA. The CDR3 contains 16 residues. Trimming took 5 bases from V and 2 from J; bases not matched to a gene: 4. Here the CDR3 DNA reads TGTGCCAGCAGCCCCGGACTAGCGGGGGACACAGATACGCAGTATTTT. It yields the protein CASSPGLAGDTDTQYF.

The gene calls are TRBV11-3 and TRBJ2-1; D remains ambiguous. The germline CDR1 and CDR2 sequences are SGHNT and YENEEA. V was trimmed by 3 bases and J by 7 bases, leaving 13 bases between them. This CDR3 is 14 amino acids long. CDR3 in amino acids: CASSLGTAGNEQFF. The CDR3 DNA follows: TGTGCCAGCAGCTTGGGAACGGCCGGGAATGAGCAGTTCTTC.

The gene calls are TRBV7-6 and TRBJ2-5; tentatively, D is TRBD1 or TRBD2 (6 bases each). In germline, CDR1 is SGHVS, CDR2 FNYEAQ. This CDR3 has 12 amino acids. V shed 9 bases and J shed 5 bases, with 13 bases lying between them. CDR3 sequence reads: CASGGPRETQYF. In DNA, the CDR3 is TGTGCCAGTGGGGGGCCTCGGGAGACCCAGTACTTC.

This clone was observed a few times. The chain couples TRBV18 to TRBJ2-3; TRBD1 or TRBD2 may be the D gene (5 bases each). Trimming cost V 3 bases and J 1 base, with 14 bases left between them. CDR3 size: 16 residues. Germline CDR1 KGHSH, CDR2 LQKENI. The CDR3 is CASSPPGAEGTDTQYF. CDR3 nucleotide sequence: TGTGCCAGCTCACCTCCCGGGGCGGAGGGCACAGATACGCAGTATTTT.

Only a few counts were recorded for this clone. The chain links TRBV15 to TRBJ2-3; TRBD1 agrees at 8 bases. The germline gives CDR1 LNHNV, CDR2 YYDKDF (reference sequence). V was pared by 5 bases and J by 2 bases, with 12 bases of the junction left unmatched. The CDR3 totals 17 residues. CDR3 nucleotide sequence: TGTGCCACCAGCGGAAGGACAGGGAAGACACACACAGATACGCAGTATTTT. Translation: CATSGRTGKTHTDTQYF. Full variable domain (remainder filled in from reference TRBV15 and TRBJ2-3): DAMVIQNPRYQVTQFGKPVTLSCSQTLNHNVMYWYQQKSSQAPKLLFHYYDKDFNNEADTPDNFQSRRPNTSFCFLDIRSPGLGDTAMYLCATSGRTGKTHTDTQYFGPGTRLTVL.

CDR3 protein: CASSEWSYGYTF. The CDR3 DNA sequence: TGTGCCAGCAGTGAATGGAGCTATGGCTACACCTTC. The chain has TRBV25-1 and TRBJ1-2; D is unresolved. V lost 1 base, J lost 4 bases, and 4 bases lay in between. Germline V gene sequence: CDR1 MGHDK, CDR2 SYGVNS. The CDR3 spans 12 residues.

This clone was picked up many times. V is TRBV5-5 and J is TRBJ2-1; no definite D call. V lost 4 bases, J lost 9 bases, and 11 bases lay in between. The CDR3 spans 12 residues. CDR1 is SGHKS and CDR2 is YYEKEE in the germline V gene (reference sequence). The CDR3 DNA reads TGTGCCAGCAGCCCTGCAGTACCTGAGCAGTTCTTC. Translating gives CASSPAVPEQFF.

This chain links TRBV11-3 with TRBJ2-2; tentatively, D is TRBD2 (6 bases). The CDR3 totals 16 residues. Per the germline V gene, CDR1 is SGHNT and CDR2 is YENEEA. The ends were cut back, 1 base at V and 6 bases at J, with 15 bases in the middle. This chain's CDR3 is CASSLAFSSDPGELFF. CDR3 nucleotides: TGTGCCAGCAGCTTAGCTTTCTCTAGCGATCCCGGGGAGCTGTTTTTT.

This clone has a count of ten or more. CDR3: CASGKRFTEAFF. The CDR3 DNA reads TGTGCCAGCGGAAAACGGTTCACTGAAGCTTTCTTT. This chain connects TRBV6-1 to TRBJ1-1; D is undetermined. Germline V gene data show CDR1 as MNHNS and CDR2 as SASEGT. Trimming left V 8 bases short and J 4 bases short, with 11 bases between. This CDR3 has 12 residues.

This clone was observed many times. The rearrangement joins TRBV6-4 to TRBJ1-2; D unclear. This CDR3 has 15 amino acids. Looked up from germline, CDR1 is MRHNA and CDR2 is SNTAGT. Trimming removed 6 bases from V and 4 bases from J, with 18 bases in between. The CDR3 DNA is TGTGCCAGCAGCCCCTCTTCAGAGGGCACCTATGGCTACACCTTC. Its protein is CASSPSSEGTYGYTF.